These 15 T cell receptor beta chains originate from one sample sequenced in a study of T cells after yellow fever vaccination. MiXCR, applied by TCRdb to the 5' RACE reads, yields one record per CDR3 protein. The sample has 200,000 to 250,000 distinct CDR3 sequences; around 7% are singletons. This specimen consisted of CD4+ T cells sorted from PBMCs, obtained 15 days after the yellow fever booster vaccination. Every receptor here comes from a man aged 30-40 years who received the YFV17D yellow fever vaccine.

J is TRBJ2-3 and V is TRBV6-5, with D possibly TRBD2 on 5 matching bases. Trimming took 0 bases from V and 0 from J, leaving 10 bases between them. The V gene's germline CDR1 is MNHEY and CDR2 SVGAGI. This CDR3 is 16 amino acids long. The CDR3 sequence is CASSYSGVSSTDTQYF. The CDR3 DNA follows: TGTGCCAGCAGTTACTCCGGGGTATCTAGCACAGATACGCAGTATTTT.

This clonotype has more than one count but fewer than ten. DNA of the CDR3: TGTGCCAGCACTACGAGGGCCGTTGGGTATGGCTACACCTTC. Its protein is CASTTRAVGYGYTF. This rearrangement joins TRBV2 to TRBJ1-2; D is ambiguous. The CDR3 totals 14 residues. Germline CDR1 and CDR2: SNHLY and FYNNEI. Trimming stripped 7 bases from V and 5 bases from J, with 17 bases between.

This clonotype appeared a few times. The chain couples TRBV7-9 to TRBJ2-1; 13 bases agree with TRBD2. V shed 3 bases, J shed 7 bases, and the junction held 6 bases outside the gene matches. The CDR3 has 16 residues. Germline CDR1 is SEHNR and CDR2 is FQNEAQ (reference sequence). CDR3: CASSLAGLAGRNEQFF. CDR3 nucleotides: TGTGCCAGCAGCTTGGCGGGACTAGCGGGAAGGAATGAGCAGTTCTTC.

This clonotype was seen a handful of times. This chain uses TRBV6-1 with TRBJ1-5; 7 nucleotides line up with TRBD1. Germline V gives CDR1 MNHNS, CDR2 SASEGT. The CDR3 is 14 amino acids. The trim removed 8 bases at V and 4 bases at J, leaving 8 bases unmatched. CDR3 bases: TGTGCCAGCTCTCGGGACAGAACAAATCAGCCCCAGCATTTT. Translated, it gives CASSRDRTNQPQHF.

Only a few counts were recorded for this clonotype. The chain combines TRBV9 with TRBJ1-3, with a possible D match to TRBD1 (5 bases). V was pared by 0 bases and J by 3 bases, with 16 bases between. This CDR3 is built from 17 residues. Germline CDR1 is SGDLS and CDR2 is YYNGEE. The CDR3 sequence is CASSVVATAEIGNTIYF. For the CDR3, the DNA is TGTGCCAGCAGCGTAGTGGCGACAGCCGAAATTGGAAACACCATATATTTT. The full variable domain, completed using reference TRBV9 and TRBJ1-3, is DSGVTQTPKHLITATGQRVTLRCSPRSGDLSVYWYQQSLDQGLQFLIQYYNGEERAKGNILERFSAQQFPDLHSELNLSSLELGDSALYFCASSVVATAEIGNTIYFGEGSWLTVV.

Ten or more counts support this clonotype. V gene TRBV7-9 combines with J gene TRBJ2-1; no definite D call. Germline V CDR1 and CDR2: SEHNR, FQNEAQ (reference sequence). CDR3 size: 13 residues. Trimming left V 2 bases short and J 8 bases short, with 10 bases between. The CDR3 loop is CASSLFRVDEQFF. CDR3 in DNA: TGTGCCAGCAGCTTATTCCGGGTCGATGAGCAGTTCTTC.

This clonotype showed up many times. The chain combines TRBV29-1 with TRBJ2-3; TRBD1 matches 8 bases. From germline, CDR1 is SQVTM and CDR2 ANQGSEA. The ends lost 7 bases at V and 3 bases at J; junction bases unmatched: 6. This CDR3 is built from 13 residues. DNA of the CDR3: TGCAGCGCCGACAGGGGAGGAACAGATACGCAGTATTTT. Translating it yields CSADRGGTDTQYF.

This rearrangement joins TRBV5-5 to TRBJ2-5; the D is unclear. Per germline, CDR1 SGHKS and CDR2 YYEKEE (reference sequence). The length of the CDR3 is 13 residues. V lost 4 bases, J lost 0 bases, and 7 bases lay in between. CDR3 sequence reads: CASSRKDQETQYF. The CDR3 DNA reads as TGTGCCAGCAGCAGGAAAGACCAAGAGACCCAGTACTTC.

This chain uses TRBV20-1 with TRBJ2-1; the match to TRBD2 covers 13 bases. CDR1 and CDR2 from the germline V gene are DFQATT and SNEGSKA (reference sequence). Trimming at V came to 5 bases and at J to 2 bases, leaving 3 bases not matched to a gene. The CDR3 consists of 15 residues. The CDR3 region is CSAPGTSGTYNEQFF. CDR3 in DNA: TGCAGTGCTCCTGGGACTAGCGGGACCTACAATGAGCAGTTCTTC.

As concerns this clonotype: At one of its ends the junction is not consistent with the germline gene, which may arise from a read error. This chain joins TRBV11-2 and TRBJ2-5, with D perhaps matching TRBD2 (7 bases). Germline CDR1 reads SGHAT; CDR2 reads FQNNGV. This CDR3 comprises 15 residues. CDR3 nucleotides: TGTGCCAGCAGCTTAGCGGGGGCGGGAGAGAAGACCCAGAACTTC. Translated, it gives CASSLAGAGEKTQNF.

This clonotype has a handful of counts. This chain connects TRBV6-5 to TRBJ1-5; a possible D gene is TRBD1 (5 bases). The V gene lost 8 bases and the J gene lost 6 bases, with 17 bases spanning the gap. CDR3 length: 14 amino acids. Germline CDR1 reads MNHEY; CDR2 reads SVGAGI. In DNA, the CDR3 is TGTGCCAGCCAACTCCAGGAGGGGCTTCAGCCCCAGCATTTT. Its translation is CASQLQEGLQPQHF.

The chain joins TRBV18 to TRBJ2-1, with D possibly being TRBD2 (6 bases). Trimming removed 3 bases at V and 0 bases at J, with 9 bases between. Germline V gene sequence: CDR1 KGHSH, CDR2 LQKENI. CDR3 length: 15 amino acids. CDR3 bases: TGTGCCAGCTCACCCCTGACTAGCTCCTACAATGAGCAGTTCTTC. Amino acids: CASSPLTSSYNEQFF.

Details on this clonotype: This sequence may be a read error, since a much larger clone differs from it by one base. V and J are TRBV24-1 and TRBJ2-1, with TRBD1 identical over 7 bases. Losses at the gene ends were 2 bases for V and 3 bases for J; bases not matched to a gene: 6. The CDR3 runs to 16 residues. CDR1 is KGHDR, CDR2 SFDVKD, per germline. CDR3 coding DNA: TGTGCCACCAGTGATTGGATTGGGGACAGCTACAATGAGCAGTTCTTC. Amino acids: CATSDWIGDSYNEQFF.

This clonotype was observed at least ten times. The V gene is TRBV29-1, the J gene TRBJ2-7; the match to TRBD2 covers 11 bases. The CDR3 covers 15 residues. With 6 bases clipped from V and 2 bases from J, the junction kept 9 bases outside the gene matches. Germline lookup yields CDR1 SQVTM and CDR2 ANQGSEA. For the CDR3, the DNA is TGCAGCGTGAAGAGTAGCGGGAGGGGAACCTACGAGCAGTACTTC. It yields the protein CSVKSSGRGTYEQYF.

This clonotype was seen many times. The rearrangement joins TRBV29-1 to TRBJ2-1; D gene ambiguous. The CDR3 has 12 amino acids. Germline-derived CDR1 and CDR2 are SQVTM and ANQGSEA. Trimming shortened V by 7 bases and J by 7 bases, and 14 bases separated the two germline ends. DNA of the CDR3: TGCAGCGCTAACACCAGGCGGAATGAGCAGTTCTTC. Residues: CSANTRRNEQFF.